This TCR beta chain was recorded in a study of blood T cell repertoires in COVID-19. V shed 4 bases and J shed 0 bases, with 11 bases lying between them. In germline, CDR1 is SGHDT, CDR2 YYEEEE. The CDR3 has 15 amino acids. The Seattle site enrolled patients during active infection and followed them longitudinally. Study processing details: Reference gene primer amplification gave nucleated cell count estimates. Generated by immunoSEQ multiplex PCR, the TCRdb table keeps only in-frame clones and is missing some. Clone size and V and J calls were adopted from that table, with D and trimming inferred from the DNA. The sample yields 380,000 or so clones, 75% to 90% seen once.

The clonotype comes from a woman between 55 and 75 years old with COVID-19, enrolled during active disease. The chain is built from TRBV5-6 and TRBJ1-5; no clear D. Sample: peripheral blood. CDR3 nucleotides: TGTGCCAGCAGCAACTACTGGGTTAGCAATCAGCCCCAGCATTTT. The encoded protein is CASSNYWVSNQPQHF. Together with reference TRBV5-6 and TRBJ1-5, the CDR3 gives the full variable domain: DAGVTQSPTHLIKTRGQQVTLRCSPKSGHDTVSWYQQALGQGPQFIFQYYEEEERQRGNFPDRFSGHQFPNYSSELNVNALLLGDSALYLCASSNYWVSNQPQHFGDGTRLSIL.